Below, 23 T cell receptor beta chains from the same sample are listed, as sequenced in a study of shared clonotypes between healthy human individuals. Terminally differentiated effector memory CD45RA+ cells were excluded by CCR7 positive selection of CD45RO-negative cells. Here immunoSEQ multiplex PCR was the method, and the copy in TCRdb shows in-frame clones only, minus some. Of about 2.1 million clones in the sample, around 93% were seen once. The sequencing input was naive CD8+ T cells from PBMCs. The receptors come from a man between 18 and 35 years old in good health. Some clones in this sample may be carry-over from other donors' samples.

The chain joins TRBV29-1 to TRBJ2-1; 10 bases line up with TRBD2. Trimming took 7 bases from V and 5 from J; bases not matched to a gene: 11. This CDR3 has 15 residues. The germline CDR1 and CDR2 sequences are SQVTM and ANQGSEA. In DNA, the CDR3 is TGCAGCGCAGATCCTTGGACTAGCGGAAACAATGAGCAGTTCTTC. Its protein is CSADPWTSGNNEQFF.

The rearrangement joins TRBV30 to TRBJ1-4; 8 bases are a match to TRBD1. The CDR3 extends over 14 amino acids. Germline V CDR1 and CDR2: GTSNPN, SVGIG (reference sequence). J was trimmed by 8 bases and V by 7 bases; bases with no gene match: 12. DNA of the CDR3: TGTGCCTCCTCCCCCAGGGGGCAGGACGAAAAACTGTTTTTT. Amino acid sequence: CASSPRGQDEKLFF.

The V and J genes are TRBV5-4 and TRBJ2-7; a weak D match, TRBD2 (7 bases). The CDR3 is 14 amino acids. From germline, CDR1 is SGHNT and CDR2 YYREEE (reference sequence). V was shortened by 4 bases and J by 6 bases, with 17 bases between the two germline ends. CDR3 in amino acids: CASSGGGGSLEQYF. DNA of the CDR3: TGTGCCAGCAGCGGGGGAGGGGGTTCCCTCGAGCAGTACTTC.

V and J are TRBV27 and TRBJ2-1; 13 bases map to TRBD2. The germline V gene encodes CDR1 MNHEY and CDR2 SMNVEV (reference sequence). This CDR3 has 17 residues. The trim removed 3 bases at V and 9 bases at J, leaving 11 bases unmatched. As DNA, the CDR3 is TGTGCCAGCAGTTTGCTCCCGGGACTAGCGGGAACTGGTGAGCAGTTCTTC. Translated: CASSLLPGLAGTGEQFF.

The chain uses TRBV27 and TRBJ2-7; TRBD1 agrees at 7 bases. The CDR3 has 14 residues. Germline values: CDR1 MNHEY, CDR2 SMNVEV (reference sequence). The junction had 6 bases not matched to a gene; V was cut back by 2 bases and J by 5 bases. The CDR3 here is CASSLLHRGNEQYF. CDR3 bases: TGTGCCAGCAGTTTACTCCACAGGGGTAACGAGCAGTACTTC.

The chain carries TRBV7-6 and TRBJ2-7, with D possibly being TRBD1 (5 bases). Germline V gives CDR1 SGHVS, CDR2 FNYEAQ. There are 13 residues in the CDR3. The V gene lost 5 bases and the J gene lost 6 bases, with 14 bases spanning the gap. CDR3 bases: TGTGCCAGCAGCCCTTCCAGGGTTGCCGAGCAGTACTTC. Amino acid sequence: CASSPSRVAEQYF.

The rearrangement joins TRBV7-2 to TRBJ2-4, with TRBD1 matching over 10 bases. The germline gives CDR1 SGHTA, CDR2 FQGNSA. The CDR3 runs to 19 residues. The ends lost 5 bases at V and 0 bases at J; junction bases unmatched: 13. CDR3 nucleotides: TGTGCCAGCAGCGCACCGGGACAGGGGACGTTGGCAGCCAAAAACATTCAGTACTTC. Protein sequence: CASSAPGQGTLAAKNIQYF.

This chain connects TRBV9 to TRBJ1-1; possible D gene TRBD1, 6 bases. The CDR3 extends over 13 amino acids. The germline V gene has CDR1 SGDLS and CDR2 YYNGEE. V was shortened by 3 bases and J by 4 bases, with 10 bases between the two germline ends. In nucleotides, the CDR3 is TGTGCCAGCAGCGGTGGACAGCGCACTGAAGCTTTCTTT. Translated, it gives CASSGGQRTEAFF.

CDR3 in amino acids: CASSLARGDRTREQYF. The CDR3 coding sequence is TGCGCCAGCAGCTTGGCGAGAGGGGACAGGACCAGAGAGCAGTACTTC. The chain carries TRBV5-1 and TRBJ2-7, with TRBD1 matching over 8 bases. CDR1 and CDR2 (germline): SGHRS, YFSETQ. The CDR3 is made up of 16 amino acids. The V and J ends lost 0 bases and 7 bases, in that order; junction bases with no gene match: 12.

The genes are TRBV2 and TRBJ2-7; D may match TRBD1 or TRBD2 (5 bases each). V lost 6 bases and J lost 2, with 8 bases in between. The CDR3 length is 12 residues. Germline CDR1 reads SNHLY; CDR2 reads FYNNEI. The CDR3: CASRGPPYEQYF. The CDR3 nucleotides read TGTGCCAGCAGGGGACCTCCCTACGAGCAGTACTTC.

The chain links TRBV7-9 to TRBJ1-4; possibly TRBD1 for D (6 bases). V was cut by 5 bases and J by 0 bases, with 13 bases left in between. Germline lookup yields CDR1 SEHNR and CDR2 FQNEAQ (reference sequence). The CDR3 length is 16 residues. CDR3 DNA sequence: TGTGCCAGCAGCATCCGACAGGCCCCAACTAATGAAAAACTGTTTTTT. This gives the protein CASSIRQAPTNEKLFF.

The rearrangement uses TRBV2 and TRBJ2-1, with TRBD2 matching 7 bases. CDR1 and CDR2 (germline): SNHLY, FYNNEI. V was pared by 4 bases and J by 2 bases, with 11 bases of the junction left unmatched. CDR3 length: 17 residues. CDR3 sequence: CASSVSGSGNTYNEQFF. DNA for the CDR3: TGTGCCAGCAGTGTATCCGGGAGCGGGAATACCTACAATGAGCAGTTCTTC.

The chain joins TRBV7-9 to TRBJ2-3; 7 nucleotides agree with TRBD1. The CDR3 is 17 amino acids. The trim removed 0 bases at V and 3 bases at J, leaving 9 bases unmatched. The germline gives CDR1 SEHNR, CDR2 FQNEAQ (reference sequence). The CDR3 here is CASSLARPTGVTDTQYF. The CDR3 DNA follows: TGTGCCAGCAGCTTAGCCCGGCCAACAGGGGTGACAGATACGCAGTATTTT.

The gene calls are TRBV9 and TRBJ1-5, with 8 bases identical to TRBD1. The CDR3 length is 15 residues. V shed 3 bases and J 4 bases; nucleotides not matched to a gene: 6. CDR1 and CDR2 (germline): SGDLS, YYNGEE. The DNA of the CDR3 is TGTGCCAGCAGCGCGACAGGGGCGCGAAATCAGCCCCAGCATTTT. Protein sequence: CASSATGARNQPQHF. The full variable domain, in which reference TRBV9 and TRBJ1-5 provide the parts outside the CDR3, is DSGVTQTPKHLITATGQRVTLRCSPRSGDLSVYWYQQSLDQGLQFLIQYYNGEERAKGNILERFSAQQFPDLHSELNLSSLELGDSALYFCASSATGARNQPQHFGDGTRLSIL.

The chain uses TRBV7-2 and TRBJ2-7; D gene uncertain. This CDR3 is built from 12 residues. The germline CDR1 and CDR2 sequences are SGHTA and FQGNSA. The ends were cut back, 5 bases at V and 6 bases at J, with 11 bases in the middle. Here the CDR3 DNA reads TGTGCCAGCAGCCCGCGCGCTGGCGAGCAGTACTTC. Its protein is CASSPRAGEQYF.

The genes are TRBV9 and TRBJ1-3, with D possibly being TRBD1 (6 bases). In germline, CDR1 is SGDLS, CDR2 YYNGEE. V lost 5 bases and J lost 2, with 14 bases in between. This CDR3 region has 15 residues. The CDR3 here is CASSNNRETGNTIYF. CDR3 nucleotide sequence: TGTGCCAGCAGTAACAACAGGGAAACTGGAAACACCATATATTTT.

This sequence joins TRBV25-1 and TRBJ1-2; no clear D. CDR1 MGHDK and CDR2 SYGVNS come from the germline V gene. This CDR3 region has 13 residues. Trimming shortened V by 5 bases and J by 8 bases, and 15 bases separated the two germline ends. CDR3 nucleotide sequence: TGTGCCAGCAGTATTTTCCCGGCGACAGGCTACACCTTC. As protein: CASSIFPATGYTF.

Written as DNA, the CDR3 is TGTGCCAGCAGCCCGACAGACCCACGTCCTGGCTACACCTTC. Translation gives CASSPTDPRPGYTF. V is TRBV11-1 and J is TRBJ1-2, with a possible D match to TRBD1 (5 bases). V lost 5 bases, J lost 7 bases, and 17 bases lay in between. The germline CDR1 and CDR2 sequences are SGHAT and FQDESV (reference sequence). The CDR3 consists of 14 residues.

J is TRBJ2-7 and V is TRBV2; 7 positions agree with TRBD1. Germline V lookup: CDR1 SNHLY, CDR2 FYNNEI. This CDR3 spans 12 amino acids. With 6 bases clipped from V and 9 bases from J, the junction kept 8 bases outside the gene matches. The CDR3 DNA follows: TGTGCCAGCAGAGAAACAGGGGAGATGCAGTACTTC. Protein product: CASRETGEMQYF.

Comments on this clone: This may be a read error: a much more frequent sequence differs by one nucleotide. V and J are TRBV7-3 and TRBJ2-2; D ambiguous. In germline, CDR1 is SGHTA, CDR2 FQGTGA. The V gene lost 2 bases and the J gene lost 1 base, with 2 bases spanning the gap. The CDR3 is 13 amino acids. CDR3 loop: CASSLGNTGELFF. DNA of the CDR3: TGTGCCAGCAGCTTAGGGAACACCGGGGAGCTGTTTTTT. The entire variable domain, with the rest obtained from reference TRBV7-3 and TRBJ2-2, is as follows: GAGVSQTPSNKVTEKGKYVELRCDPISGHTALYWYRQSLGQGPEFLIYFQGTGAADDSGLPNDRFFAVRPEGSVSTLKIQRTERGDSAVYLCASSLGNTGELFFGEGSRLTVL.

The chain has TRBV28 and TRBJ2-7; possible D gene TRBD2, 5 bases. The ends were cut back, 5 bases at V and 3 bases at J, with 17 bases in the middle. Looked up from germline, CDR1 is MDHEN and CDR2 is SYDVKM. The CDR3 runs to 15 residues. CDR3 bases: TGTGCCAGCAGTCCTCGGACTGACCTCGGCTACGAGCAGTACTTC. As protein: CASSPRTDLGYEQYF. The full variable domain, in which reference TRBV28 and TRBJ2-7 provide the parts outside the CDR3, is DVKVTQSSRYLVKRTGEKVFLECVQDMDHENMFWYRQDPGLGLRLIYFSYDVKMKEKGDIPEGYSVSREKKERFSLILESASTNQTSMYLCASSPRTDLGYEQYFGPGTRLTVT.

The sample holds one count of this clone. V is TRBV28 and J is TRBJ1-5; D uncertain. The V and J ends lost 3 bases and 4 bases respectively, with 28 bases between them. CDR3 length equals 20 residues. CDR1 MDHEN and CDR2 SYDVKM come from the germline V gene. CDR3 loop: CASSFPQQTIESYRNQPQHF. In nucleotides, the CDR3 is TGTGCCAGCAGTTTCCCCCAACAAACGATCGAGTCATACAGAAATCAGCCCCAGCATTTT.

This clone showed up just once. V usage is TRBV7-9 and J usage is TRBJ1-1; 12 bases map to TRBD1. Germline values: CDR1 SEHNR, CDR2 FQNEAQ (reference sequence). This CDR3 contains 15 residues. Germline trimming cut 3 bases from V and 6 bases from J; bases unmatched to any gene: 5. CDR3 loop: CASSFSGQGASEAFF. For the CDR3, the DNA is TGTGCCAGCAGCTTCTCGGGACAGGGGGCCTCTGAAGCTTTCTTT. The full variable domain, in which reference TRBV7-9 and TRBJ1-1 provide the parts outside the CDR3, is DTGVSQNPRHKITKRGQNVTFRCDPISEHNRLYWYRQTLGQGPEFLTYFQNEAQLEKSRLLSDRFSAERPKGSFSTLEIQRTEQGDSAMYLCASSFSGQGASEAFFGQGTRLTVV.